The following is a TCR beta chain sequence with its context. Original processing methods: Using reference gene primer amplification, nucleated cell counts were estimated. Produced via immunoSEQ multiplex PCR; TCRdb's table is partial and in-frame only. For V, J and clone size, that table is used; D and trimming come from the DNA. This table holds 130,000 to 150,000 clones, approximately 80% found once. The sample originates from a study of blood T cell repertoires in COVID-19. About the research overall: Spain, Italy and the United States supplied samples that represented acute and convalescent COVID-19. From T cells, B-cell-depleted T cells, or PBMCs came the material, which was cDNA or gDNA.

CDR3 length equals 16 residues. With 2 bases removed from V and 1 base from J, the gap between germline ends came to 12 bases. Germline CDR1 reads SEHNR; CDR2 reads FQNEAQ (reference sequence). The sequenced material came from peripheral blood. This TCR was recovered from a woman aged 40-49 years with active or convalescent COVID-19. This chain joins TRBV7-9 and TRBJ1-3; D unclear. The CDR3 sequence is CASSLSGKGSGNTIYF. CDR3 nucleotide sequence: TGTGCCAGCAGCTTATCGGGGAAAGGTTCTGGAAACACCATATATTTT.